This T cell receptor beta chain was profiled in a study of T cell responses to AZD1222 COVID-19 vaccine. Overall study results and limits: Nearly half of spike-specific TCRs reportedly target unmutated variant regions. Baseline seropositivity characterized only a handful of AZD1222 recipients. Among the donors, most were white British and more were female, and clonal diversity was possibly underestimated.

TCRdb keeps only in-frame clones here, not all; method: immunoSEQ multiplex PCR. The data contain around 200,000 clones, 80% to 95% of them seen just once; the ten biggest clones take up more than 0.85%. Germline CDR1 and CDR2: SGHTA and FQGNSA. This CDR3 has 15 residues. Trimming stripped 5 bases from V and 8 bases from J, with 18 bases between. Concerning this clone: Antigen specificity is unknown.

The origin of this receptor is an adult who received the MenACWY meningococcal vaccine as a control. The sample here was peripheral blood, taken 28 days after the second dose of the MenACWY control vaccine. The gene calls are TRBV7-2 and TRBJ1-4; D possibly corresponds to TRBD1 (5 bases). The CDR3 loop reads CASSPQGLGSEKLFF. DNA for the CDR3: TGTGCCAGCAGCCCTCAGGGTTTAGGGAGCGAAAAACTGTTTTTT.